A single sample is the source of the 13 T cell receptor beta chains below, sequenced in a study of shared clonotypes between healthy human individuals. Only in-frame clones appear in the TCRdb table, and some are missing; sequencing was by immunoSEQ multiplex PCR. The sample holds some 87,000 clones, around 68% seen once. The sequenced sample was memory CD8+ T cells sorted from blood. The subset here: CD45RO+ cells pooled with CCR7-negative TemRA cells. The receptor source for this set is a man between 25 and 39 years old in good health.

The rearrangement uses TRBV2 and TRBJ1-2, with a weak D call TRBD1 (5 bases). The CDR3 contains 14 residues. Germline CDR1 reads SNHLY; CDR2 reads FYNNEI. V was pared by 0 bases and J by 4 bases, with 9 bases between. Here the CDR3 reads CASSEAGRAYGYTF. The CDR3 region has the DNA TGTGCCAGCAGTGAAGCAGGCAGGGCCTATGGCTACACCTTC. Combining the CDR3 with reference TRBV2 and TRBJ1-2 gives the whole variable domain EPEVTQTPSHQVTQMGQEVILRCVPISNHLYFYWYRQILGQKVEFLVSFYNNEISEKSEIFDDQFSVERPDGSNFTLKIRSTKLEDSAMYFCASSEAGRAYGYTFGSGTRLTVV.

The chain is built from TRBV7-2 and TRBJ2-7, with 11 bases identical to TRBD2. CDR3 length: 14 residues. The germline CDR1 and CDR2 sequences are SGHTA and FQGNSA. The V gene end was trimmed by 2 bases and the J gene end by 7 bases; junction bases not matched to a gene: 4. CDR3 coding DNA: TGTGCCAGCAGCTTAACTAGCGGGAGTCGGGAGCAGTACTTC. Its translation: CASSLTSGSREQYF.

Here the CDR3 reads CASSKLDLNEQFF. For the CDR3, the DNA is TGTGCCAGCAGCAAACTCGACCTAAATGAGCAGTTCTTC. V is TRBV6-5 and J is TRBJ2-1; D remains unclear. Germline V gives CDR1 MNHEY, CDR2 SVGAGI. CDR3 length: 13 amino acids. V was trimmed by 6 bases and J by 7 bases, leaving 13 bases between them.

In this sample, this clone turned up a few times. A read error may produce the germline difference seen at one junction end. CDR3 nucleotide sequence: TGTGCCAGCAGTTCCCCCAGTCTGTCGCGGGAGGGCCTGCATTTT. It codes for CASSSPSLSREGLHF. The chain carries TRBV28 and TRBJ2-3; 9 bases are shared with TRBD2. Germline-derived CDR1 and CDR2 are MDHEN and SYDVKM. This CDR3 has 15 amino acids.

This clone has at least ten counts. The chain combines TRBV6-1 with TRBJ2-7; D is possibly TRBD1 or TRBD2 (6 bases each). The germline V and J ends were trimmed by 8 bases and 0 bases, with 17 bases remaining between them. CDR1 is MNHNS, CDR2 SASEGT, per germline. The CDR3 runs to 15 residues. CDR3: CASHDGGGTSYEQYF. For the CDR3, the DNA is TGTGCCAGCCACGATGGAGGGGGTACCTCCTACGAGCAGTACTTC.

This clone was seen more than once but under ten times. The genes are TRBV9 and TRBJ2-2; D gene ambiguous. V lost 0 bases and J lost 7, with 7 bases in between. This CDR3 comprises 13 residues. Per germline, CDR1 SGDLS and CDR2 YYNGEE. CDR3 coding DNA: TGTGCCAGCAGCGTAGTCGGCGGCGGGGAGCTGTTTTTT. It yields the protein CASSVVGGGELFF.

V gene TRBV14 combines with J gene TRBJ2-7, with no clear D. Trimming stripped 3 bases from V and 0 bases from J, with 6 bases between. This CDR3 has 13 amino acids. The V gene's germline CDR1 is SGHDN and CDR2 FVKESK. The CDR3 region is CASSHTSSYEQYF. As DNA, the CDR3 is TGTGCCAGCAGCCATACAAGCTCCTACGAGCAGTACTTC.

This clone has only a few counts. The rearrangement uses TRBV6-4 and TRBJ2-1; possibly TRBD2 for D (6 bases). The CDR3 spans 16 residues. V lost 0 bases and J lost 0, with 9 bases in between. The germline V gene has CDR1 MRHNA and CDR2 SNTAGT. CDR3 loop: CASSDSASVSYNEQFF. The CDR3 DNA sequence: TGTGCCAGCAGTGACTCGGCTAGCGTCTCCTACAATGAGCAGTTCTTC.

Turning to this clone: Other DNA sequences in the same sample also yield this CDR3. This chain connects TRBV28 to TRBJ1-1; no clear D. V was pared by 6 bases and J by 0 bases, with 8 bases between. Germline CDR1 reads MDHEN; CDR2 reads SYDVKM. The CDR3 spans 13 residues. The CDR3 sequence is CASSLGVNTEAFF. CDR3 nucleotide sequence: TGTGCCAGCAGCCTTGGGGTGAACACTGAAGCTTTCTTT.

This clone was counted between two and nine times. The chain carries TRBV27 and TRBJ2-7; 14 bases line up with TRBD2. Per germline, CDR1 MNHEY and CDR2 SMNVEV (reference sequence). The CDR3 has 18 residues. V lost 2 bases and J lost 4; bases outside the gene matches: 10. CDR3 DNA sequence: TGTGCCAGCAGTTTAAGGCTCCCGGGACTAGCGGGAGAATACGAGCAGTACTTC. Its protein product is CASSLRLPGLAGEYEQYF.

The genes are TRBV7-8 and TRBJ2-3; D might be TRBD1 or TRBD2, each matching 5 bases. The V gene lost 5 bases and the J gene lost 13 bases, with 16 bases spanning the gap. The CDR3 is 12 amino acids. Germline CDR1 is SGHVS and CDR2 is FQNEAQ. Here the CDR3 reads CASSGRGEPEYF. DNA for the CDR3: TGTGCCAGCAGCGGACGGGGCGAACCGGAGTATTTT.

The V call is TRBV28, the J call TRBJ2-7, with D unresolved. The V gene's germline CDR1 is MDHEN and CDR2 SYDVKM. This CDR3 comprises 12 residues. The CDR3 DNA reads as TGTGGGACGGCGGACGATTCCTACGAGCAGTACTTC. Protein: CGTADDSYEQYF. The complete variable domain, with remaining parts taken from reference TRBV28 and TRBJ2-7, reads DVKVTQSSRYLVKRTGEKVFLECVQDMDHENMFWYRQDPGLGLRLIYFSYDVKMKEKGDIPEGYSVSREKKERFSLILESASTNQTSMYLCGTADDSYEQYFGPGTRLTVT.

Ten or more counts support this clone. The chain carries TRBV5-6 and TRBJ2-3, with 8 positions matching TRBD1. Trimming took 4 bases from V and 3 from J; bases not matched to a gene: 7. Germline loops: CDR1 SGHDT, CDR2 YYEEEE. CDR3 size: 15 residues. CDR3 residues: CASSDRQGMTDTQYF. CDR3 DNA sequence: TGTGCCAGCAGCGATAGACAGGGGATGACAGATACGCAGTATTTT. Based on the CDR3 plus reference TRBV5-6 and TRBJ2-3, the full variable domain is DAGVTQSPTHLIKTRGQQVTLRCSPKSGHDTVSWYQQALGQGPQFIFQYYEEEERQRGNFPDRFSGHQFPNYSSELNVNALLLGDSALYLCASSDRQGMTDTQYFGPGTRLTVL.